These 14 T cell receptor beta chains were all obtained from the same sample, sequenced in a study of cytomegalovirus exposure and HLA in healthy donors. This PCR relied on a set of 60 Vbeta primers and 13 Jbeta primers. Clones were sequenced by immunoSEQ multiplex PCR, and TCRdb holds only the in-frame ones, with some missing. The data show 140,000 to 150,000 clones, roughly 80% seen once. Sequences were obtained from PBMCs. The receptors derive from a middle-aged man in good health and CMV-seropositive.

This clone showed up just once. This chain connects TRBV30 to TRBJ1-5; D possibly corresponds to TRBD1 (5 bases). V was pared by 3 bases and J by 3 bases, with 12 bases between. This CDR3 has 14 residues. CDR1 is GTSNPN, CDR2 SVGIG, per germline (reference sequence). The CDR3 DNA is TGTGCCTGGAGGGGGCCTGTTTTCAATCAGCCCCAGCATTTT. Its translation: CAWRGPVFNQPQHF. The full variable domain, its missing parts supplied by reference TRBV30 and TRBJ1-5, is SQTIHQWPATLVQPVGSPLSLECTVEGTSNPNLYWYRQAAGRGLQLLFYSVGIGQISSEVPQNLSASRPQDRQFILSSKKLLLSDSGFYLCAWRGPVFNQPQHFGDGTRLSIL.

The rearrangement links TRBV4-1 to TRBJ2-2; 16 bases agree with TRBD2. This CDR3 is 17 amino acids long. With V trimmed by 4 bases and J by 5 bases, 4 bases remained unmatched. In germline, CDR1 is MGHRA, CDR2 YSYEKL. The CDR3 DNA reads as TGCGCCAGCAGCCCCATGGGACTAGCGGGAGGGACCGGGGAGCTGTTTTTT. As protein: CASSPMGLAGGTGELFF.

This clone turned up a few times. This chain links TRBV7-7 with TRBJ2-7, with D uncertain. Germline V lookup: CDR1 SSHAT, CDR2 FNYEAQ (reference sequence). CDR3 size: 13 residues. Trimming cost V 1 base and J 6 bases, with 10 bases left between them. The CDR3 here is CASSLVSYSEQYF. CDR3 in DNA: TGTGCCAGCAGCTTAGTATCTTATAGCGAGCAGTACTTC.

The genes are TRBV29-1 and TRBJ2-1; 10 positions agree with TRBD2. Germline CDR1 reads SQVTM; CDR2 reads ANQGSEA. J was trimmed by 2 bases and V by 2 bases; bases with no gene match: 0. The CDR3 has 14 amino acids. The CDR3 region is CSVETSGAYNEQFF. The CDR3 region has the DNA TGCAGCGTTGAAACTAGCGGGGCCTACAATGAGCAGTTCTTC.

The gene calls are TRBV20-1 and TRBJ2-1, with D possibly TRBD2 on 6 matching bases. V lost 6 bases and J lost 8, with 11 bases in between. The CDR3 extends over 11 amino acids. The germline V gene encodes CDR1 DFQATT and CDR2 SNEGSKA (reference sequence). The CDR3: CSAPTSHEQFF. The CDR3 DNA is TGCAGTGCCCCCACTAGCCATGAGCAGTTCTTC.

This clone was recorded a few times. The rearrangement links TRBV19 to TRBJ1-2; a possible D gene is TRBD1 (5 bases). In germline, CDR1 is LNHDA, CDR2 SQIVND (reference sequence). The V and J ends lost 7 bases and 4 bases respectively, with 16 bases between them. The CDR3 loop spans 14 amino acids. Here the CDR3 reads CASNSGSSIYGYTF. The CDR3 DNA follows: TGTGCCAGTAACTCAGGGTCCTCCATCTATGGCTACACCTTC.

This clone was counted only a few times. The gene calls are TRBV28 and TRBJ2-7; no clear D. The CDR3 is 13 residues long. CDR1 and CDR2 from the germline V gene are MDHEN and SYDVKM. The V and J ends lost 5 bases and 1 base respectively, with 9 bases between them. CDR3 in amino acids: CASSPTVSYEQYF. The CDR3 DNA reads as TGTGCCAGCAGTCCCACAGTTTCCTACGAGCAGTACTTC.

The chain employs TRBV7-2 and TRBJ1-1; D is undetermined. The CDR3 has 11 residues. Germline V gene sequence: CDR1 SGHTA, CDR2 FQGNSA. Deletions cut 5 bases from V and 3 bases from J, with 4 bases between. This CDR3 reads CASSPYTEAFF. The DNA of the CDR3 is TGTGCCAGCAGCCCCTACACTGAAGCTTTCTTT. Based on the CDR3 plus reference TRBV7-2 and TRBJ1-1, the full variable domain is GAGVSQSPSNKVTEKGKDVELRCDPISGHTALYWYRQSLGQGLEFLIYFQGNSAPDKSGLPSDRFSAERTGGSVSTLTIQRTQQEDSAVYLCASSPYTEAFFGQGTRLTVV.

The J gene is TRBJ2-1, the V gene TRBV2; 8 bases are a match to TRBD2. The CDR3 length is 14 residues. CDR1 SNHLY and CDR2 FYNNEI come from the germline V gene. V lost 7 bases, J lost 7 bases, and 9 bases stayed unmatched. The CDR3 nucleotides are TGTGCCAGCAACCGGGAGGGTTGGGGAAATGAGCAGTTCTTC. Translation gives CASNREGWGNEQFF. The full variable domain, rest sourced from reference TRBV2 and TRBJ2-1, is EPEVTQTPSHQVTQMGQEVILRCVPISNHLYFYWYRQILGQKVEFLVSFYNNEISEKSEIFDDQFSVERPDGSNFTLKIRSTKLEDSAMYFCASNREGWGNEQFFGPGTRLTVL.

The CDR3 coding sequence is TGTGCCAGCAGCTTGGAAGGGGTAGGTGTGCGTGAGCAGTTCTTC. Amino acids: CASSLEGVGVREQFF. This chain uses TRBV5-4 with TRBJ2-1; D perhaps matches TRBD1 (5 bases). There are 15 residues in the CDR3. Germline-derived CDR1 and CDR2 are SGHNT and YYREEE (reference sequence). V dropped 0 bases and J dropped 9 bases, with 16 bases sitting between them.

The chain's CDR3 is CASSLGLAGEGEQFF. DNA for the CDR3: TGTGCCAGCAGCTTAGGTCTAGCGGGAGAGGGTGAGCAGTTCTTC. The chain carries TRBV7-9 and TRBJ2-1; 10 bases match TRBD2. CDR3 length equals 15 residues. The V gene's germline CDR1 is SEHNR and CDR2 FQNEAQ (reference sequence). Trimming removed 1 base from V and 9 bases from J; junction bases left unmatched: 6.

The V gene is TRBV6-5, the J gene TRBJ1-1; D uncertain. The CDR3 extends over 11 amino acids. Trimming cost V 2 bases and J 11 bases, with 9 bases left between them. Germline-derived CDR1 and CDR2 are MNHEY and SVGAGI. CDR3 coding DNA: TGTGCCAGCAGTTACCCCCCGGGGGCTTTCTTT. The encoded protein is CASSYPPGAFF.

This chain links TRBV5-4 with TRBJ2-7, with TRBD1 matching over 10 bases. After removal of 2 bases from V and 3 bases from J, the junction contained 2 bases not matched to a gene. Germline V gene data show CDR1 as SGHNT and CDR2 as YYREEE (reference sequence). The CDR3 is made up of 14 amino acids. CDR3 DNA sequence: TGTGCCAGCAGCTTCCGGGACAGGGGCTACGAGCAGTACTTC. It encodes CASSFRDRGYEQYF.

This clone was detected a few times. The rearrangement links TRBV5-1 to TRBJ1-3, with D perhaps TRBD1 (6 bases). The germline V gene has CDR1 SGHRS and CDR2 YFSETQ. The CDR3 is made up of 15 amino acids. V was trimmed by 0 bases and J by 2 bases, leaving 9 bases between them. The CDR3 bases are TGCGCCAGCAGCTTGGGACAGGCGGCTGGAAACACCATATATTTT. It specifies CASSLGQAAGNTIYF.